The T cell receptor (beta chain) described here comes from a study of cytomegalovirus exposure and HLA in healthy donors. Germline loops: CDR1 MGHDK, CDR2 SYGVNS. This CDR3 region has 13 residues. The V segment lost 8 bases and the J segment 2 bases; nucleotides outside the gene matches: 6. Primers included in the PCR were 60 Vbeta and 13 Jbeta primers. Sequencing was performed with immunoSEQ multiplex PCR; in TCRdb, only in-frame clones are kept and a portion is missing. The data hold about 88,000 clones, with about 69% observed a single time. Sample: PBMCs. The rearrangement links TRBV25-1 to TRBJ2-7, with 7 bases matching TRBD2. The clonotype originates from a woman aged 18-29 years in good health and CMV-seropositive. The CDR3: CASRRGRAYEQYF. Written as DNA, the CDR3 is TGTGCCAGCCGGCGGGGGAGGGCCTACGAGCAGTACTTC.